The 27 T cell receptor beta chains below come from one sample, sequenced in a study of memory CD4+ T cells and cytomegalovirus serostatus. The data were produced by immunoSEQ multiplex PCR, yet TCRdb's version contains in-frame clones alone and is incomplete. The profile covers 46,000 or so clones, with roughly three quarters appearing a single time and more than 0.9% taken by the ten largest. The sort gate was single viable CD3+CD4+CD8-CD45RO+ cells for memory CD4+ T cells. What was sequenced was memory CD4+ T cells from blood. All receptors come from an adult in good health and CMV-seronegative.

The gene calls are TRBV7-9 and TRBJ1-1; D gene uncertain. The V gene lost 7 bases and the J gene lost 1 base, with 16 bases spanning the gap. CDR3 size: 15 residues. Per germline, CDR1 SEHNR and CDR2 FQNEAQ (reference sequence). CDR3 bases: TGTGCCAGCACCCGTGATCAGTTTAGGAACACTGAAGCTTTCTTT. This sequence encodes CASTRDQFRNTEAFF.

This clone appeared a single time. The rearrangement links TRBV11-2 to TRBJ1-5, with no clear D. Deletions cut 1 base from V and 0 bases from J, with 4 bases between. Germline CDR1 SGHAT, CDR2 FQNNGV. The CDR3 extends over 14 amino acids. The CDR3: CASSLAGSNQPQHF. The CDR3 region has the DNA TGTGCCAGCAGCTTAGCAGGTAGCAATCAGCCCCAGCATTTT.

This chain links TRBV5-5 with TRBJ1-3; D is unresolved. Germline V gene sequence: CDR1 SGHKS, CDR2 YYEKEE (reference sequence). CDR3 size: 13 residues. Trimming left V 0 bases short and J 1 base short, with 2 bases between. CDR3 in DNA: TGTGCCAGCAGCTTGGATTCTGGAAACACCATATATTTT. Protein sequence: CASSLDSGNTIYF.

The chain couples TRBV27 to TRBJ1-5; D may be TRBD1 (5 bases). The ends were cut back, 5 bases at V and 0 bases at J, with 26 bases in the middle. Looked up from germline, CDR1 is MNHEY and CDR2 is SMNVEV (reference sequence). The CDR3 sequence is 20 residues long. In DNA, the CDR3 is TGTGCCAGCAGTCCGGCAAGGGCCAGGGCAGGGTACTATAGCAATCAGCCCCAGCATTTT. Amino acid sequence: CASSPARARAGYYSNQPQHF.

The chain has TRBV4-3 and TRBJ2-1; D is possibly TRBD1 or TRBD2 (5 bases each). Trimming took 5 bases from V and 3 from J, leaving 14 bases between them. CDR3 length: 15 amino acids. The germline V gene encodes CDR1 LGHNA and CDR2 YSLEER. Here the CDR3 DNA reads TGCGCCAGCAGCAAAAAGGGACGTATCTACAATGAGCAGTTCTTC. Protein sequence: CASSKKGRIYNEQFF.

V and J are TRBV5-5 and TRBJ2-5, with D possibly matching TRBD2 (6 bases). Germline lookup yields CDR1 SGHKS and CDR2 YYEKEE (reference sequence). The CDR3 is 14 residues long. V gave up 0 bases and J gave up 1 base, with 7 bases separating them. CDR3 amino acids: CASSLVGGQETQYF. The DNA for the CDR3 is TGTGCCAGCAGCTTGGTCGGGGGCCAAGAGACCCAGTACTTC.

The CDR3 spells CATLKEPRAGEQYF. CDR3 coding DNA: TGCGCCACCCTGAAGGAGCCACGCGCCGGCGAGCAGTACTTC. V is TRBV10-2 and J is TRBJ2-7; D gene ambiguous. The CDR3 totals 14 residues. The V gene lost 10 bases and the J gene lost 6 bases, with 22 bases spanning the gap. Per germline, CDR1 WSHSY and CDR2 SAAADI.

The J gene is TRBJ1-1, the V gene TRBV11-2, with 7 bases that match TRBD1. Germline-derived CDR1 and CDR2 are SGHAT and FQNNGV. This CDR3 has 17 residues. V lost 2 bases, J lost 8 bases, and 17 bases stayed unmatched. Here the CDR3 DNA reads TGTGCCAGCAGCTTACATCCACCGCGACAGGGATCGGCGGAAGCTTTCTTT. Protein product: CASSLHPPRQGSAEAFF. Combining the CDR3 with reference TRBV11-2 and TRBJ1-1 gives the whole variable domain EAGVAQSPRYKIIEKRQSVAFWCNPISGHATLYWYQQILGQGPKLLIQFQNNGVVDDSQLPKDRFSAERLKGVDSTLKIQPAKLEDSAVYLCASSLHPPRQGSAEAFFGQGTRLTVV.

The chain uses TRBV5-1 and TRBJ2-7; D perhaps matches TRBD1 (6 bases). The CDR3 covers 13 residues. Between the trimmed V and J ends, which lost 2 bases and 7 bases, there was a span of 13 bases. From germline, CDR1 is SGHRS and CDR2 YFSETQ. The CDR3 nucleotides read TGCGCCAGCAGCTTAGAGGGTGGGACAGAGCAGTACTTC. Its translation: CASSLEGGTEQYF.

CDR3 sequence: CASSLGHRYGYTF. DNA for the CDR3: TGTGCCAGCAGCTTAGGACACCGCTATGGCTACACCTTC. The chain employs TRBV7-2 and TRBJ1-2, with no clear D. This CDR3 spans 13 amino acids. The germline gives CDR1 SGHTA, CDR2 FQGNSA. The germline V and J ends were trimmed by 1 base and 4 bases, with 7 bases remaining between them.

The V and J genes are TRBV6-1 and TRBJ2-6; D is unclear. V lost 7 bases, J lost 1 base, and 8 bases lay in between. The CDR3 consists of 14 residues. Germline V gene sequence: CDR1 MNHNS, CDR2 SASEGT. This chain's CDR3 is CASITPSGANVLTF. The CDR3 DNA sequence: TGTGCCAGCATAACACCGTCTGGGGCCAACGTCCTGACTTTC.

The V gene is TRBV28, the J gene TRBJ1-2; 11 bases match TRBD1. The CDR3 spans 14 residues. Germline V CDR1 and CDR2: MDHEN, SYDVKM. V shed 7 bases and J 4 bases; nucleotides not matched to a gene: 5. CDR3 amino acids: CASKKDRGPYGYTF. As DNA, the CDR3 is TGTGCCAGCAAAAAGGACAGGGGGCCCTATGGCTACACCTTC.

V gene TRBV28 combines with J gene TRBJ1-6; a possible D gene is TRBD1 (5 bases). The CDR3 has 13 amino acids. The ends were cut back, 8 bases at V and 13 bases at J, with 18 bases in the middle. In germline, CDR1 is MDHEN, CDR2 SYDVKM. The CDR3, as DNA: TGTGCCAGCGGAAGGGAGCCCGGGGCGCCCCTCCACTTT. Its protein is CASGREPGAPLHF.

This sequence joins TRBV6-5 and TRBJ1-6; D possibly corresponds to TRBD1 (5 bases). The V and J ends lost 5 bases and 11 bases respectively, with 16 bases between them. CDR1 and CDR2 from the germline V gene are MNHEY and SVGAGI. The CDR3 totals 14 residues. CDR3 loop: CASSGGRRATPLHF. CDR3 DNA: TGTGCCAGCAGTGGGGGAAGAAGGGCCACACCCCTCCACTTT.

In its sample, this clone was seen a few times. The CDR3 DNA sequence: TGTGCCTGGAGGCGGGACGGATATAATTCACCCCTCCACTTT. This sequence encodes CAWRRDGYNSPLHF. The chain couples TRBV30 to TRBJ1-6, with TRBD1 as a possible D gene (5 bases). The germline gives CDR1 GTSNPN, CDR2 SVGIG (reference sequence). Trimming removed 3 bases at V and 4 bases at J, with 10 bases between. The CDR3 sequence is 14 residues long.

The chain carries TRBV4-3 and TRBJ1-5; 8 bases align to TRBD1. V lost 0 bases and J lost 7; bases outside the gene matches: 5. CDR1 and CDR2 (germline): LGHNA, YSLEER. The CDR3 totals 15 residues. The CDR3 bases are TGCGCCAGCAGCCAAGATAACAGGGGGAGACAGCCCCAGCATTTT. Amino acid sequence: CASSQDNRGRQPQHF.

The V call is TRBV28, the J call TRBJ1-6, with D possibly TRBD1 on 5 matching bases. This CDR3 has 16 residues. The ends were cut back, 5 bases at V and 7 bases at J, with 18 bases in the middle. Germline V gene lookup returns CDR1 MDHEN and CDR2 SYDVKM. As DNA, the CDR3 is TGTGCCAGCAGTCAAACGACAGCGACGGGCAATTCACCCCTCCACTTT. It translates to CASSQTTATGNSPLHF.

The V call is TRBV29-1, the J call TRBJ1-1; weak D call: TRBD1 (5 bases). Trimming stripped 5 bases from V and 3 bases from J, with 16 bases between. Germline V gene sequence: CDR1 SQVTM, CDR2 ANQGSEA. The CDR3 is 14 amino acids. In DNA, the CDR3 is TGCAGCGTTCAGCAGGGCGCGGGGTACACTGAAGCTTTCTTT. Translation: CSVQQGAGYTEAFF.

The chain is built from TRBV29-1 and TRBJ1-2; D ambiguous. Germline-derived CDR1 and CDR2 are SQVTM and ANQGSEA. The CDR3 is 13 residues long. V was shortened by 4 bases and J by 7 bases, with 16 bases between the two germline ends. The CDR3 DNA follows: TGCAGCGTTGTGAGTCCGAATGTCGGTGGCTACACCTTC. Encoded protein: CSVVSPNVGGYTF.

This rearrangement joins TRBV5-1 to TRBJ2-2; the match to TRBD1 covers 9 bases. The CDR3 is 15 amino acids. The V and J ends lost 0 bases and 4 bases, in that order; junction bases with no gene match: 1. In germline, CDR1 is SGHRS, CDR2 YFSETQ. In nucleotides, the CDR3 is TGCGCCAGCAGCTTGGGGACAGGGGCCACCGGGGAGCTGTTTTTT. This gives the protein CASSLGTGATGELFF. Based on the CDR3 plus reference TRBV5-1 and TRBJ2-2, the full variable domain is KAGVTQTPRYLIKTRGQQVTLSCSPISGHRSVSWYQQTPGQGLQFLFEYFSETQRNKGNFPGRFSGRQFSNSRSEMNVSTLELGDSALYLCASSLGTGATGELFFGEGSRLTVL.

This clone was counted a few times. The DNA for the CDR3 is TGTGCCAGCAGTGAACCCGGGCCGGGGAATGAAAAACTGTTTTTT. Translating it yields CASSEPGPGNEKLFF. The rearrangement joins TRBV2 to TRBJ1-4; D is undetermined. V shed 2 bases and J shed 5 bases, with 12 bases lying between them. Per germline, CDR1 SNHLY and CDR2 FYNNEI. CDR3 size: 15 residues.

The V gene is TRBV11-2, the J gene TRBJ2-5; TRBD1 or TRBD2 may be the D gene (5 bases each). The germline CDR1 and CDR2 sequences are SGHAT and FQNNGV. The V and J ends lost 6 bases and 0 bases respectively, with 14 bases between them. CDR3 length equals 15 residues. The chain's CDR3 is CASRGVVRNQETQYF. In DNA form, the CDR3 reads TGTGCCAGCAGGGGGGTGGTGAGGAACCAAGAGACCCAGTACTTC.

The chain is built from TRBV5-1 and TRBJ2-7, with D perhaps TRBD2 (5 bases). V was shortened by 4 bases and J by 5 bases, with 16 bases between the two germline ends. The CDR3 length is 14 residues. The V gene's germline CDR1 is SGHRS and CDR2 YFSETQ. CDR3 DNA: TGCGCCAGCAGCCCCGGGATATCGAACCACGAGCAGTACTTC. Amino acids: CASSPGISNHEQYF.

The chain recombines TRBV6-5 with TRBJ1-2; TRBD1 aligns across 8 bases. CDR3 size: 14 residues. The V gene's germline CDR1 is MNHEY and CDR2 SVGAGI. J lost 5 bases, V lost 10 bases, and 12 bases had no gene match. The CDR3 protein is CAIRTDRGGYGYTF. The CDR3 nucleotides read TGTGCCATCAGAACCGACAGGGGAGGGTATGGCTACACCTTC.

The chain combines TRBV6-1 with TRBJ1-5; TRBD1 matches at 7 bases. CDR3 length: 14 amino acids. Germline CDR1 reads MNHNS; CDR2 reads SASEGT. With V trimmed by 5 bases and J by 1 base, 2 bases remained unmatched. The chain's CDR3 is CASSIQGSNQPQHF. CDR3 nucleotides: TGTGCCAGCAGTATACAGGGGAGCAATCAGCCCCAGCATTTT.

The genes are TRBV7-3 and TRBJ2-3; possibly TRBD1 for D (6 bases). The CDR3 extends over 15 amino acids. From germline, CDR1 is SGHTA and CDR2 FQGTGA. The V and J ends lost 1 base and 6 bases respectively, with 14 bases between them. CDR3 bases: TGTGCCAGCAGCTTAATGGGGGCCTTTACGGATACGCAGTATTTT. Encoded protein: CASSLMGAFTDTQYF.

This chain joins TRBV18 and TRBJ2-1; TRBD1 matches at 11 bases. CDR3 size: 15 residues. CDR1 is KGHSH and CDR2 is LQKENI in the germline V gene. V shed 3 bases and J 4 bases; nucleotides not matched to a gene: 2. CDR3 nucleotide sequence: TGTGCCAGCTCACCCGGGACAGGGGGGTACAATGAGCAGTTCTTC. It codes for CASSPGTGGYNEQFF.